In this sample, the clone carrying this T cell receptor beta chain turned up once. What it binds is not known. The sample is drawn from a study of T cell responses to AZD1222 COVID-19 vaccine. For the study at large: Second doses that came at about 4 or about 12 weeks were put together.

CDR3 length: 19 amino acids. Germline V gene data show CDR1 as SGHNT and CDR2 as YENEEA. V shed 5 bases and J 3 bases; nucleotides not matched to a gene: 16. Using immunoSEQ multiplex PCR, the repertoire was profiled, and TCRdb retains in-frame clones only, with some absent. The table lists around 140,000 clones, roughly 90% of them singletons. Study-level points and caveats: White British donors predominated, females outnumbered males, and clonal diversity was possibly underestimated. Mapped onto spike, vaccine-associated CD4 TCRs spanned it and were dominant at 160-218 and 743-854.

The source material was peripheral blood, sampled on day 0 of AZD1222 vaccination. This TCR derives from an adult in good health. The chain is built from TRBV11-3 and TRBJ2-4; TRBD1 aligns across 10 bases. In nucleotides, the CDR3 is TGTGCCAGCAGCCCGGGGGCCGGGACAGGGGATAAAGTCAAAAACATTCAGTACTTC. It specifies CASSPGAGTGDKVKNIQYF.